Below are 15 T cell receptor beta chains sequenced from a single sample in a study of shared clonotypes between healthy human individuals. The assay was immunoSEQ multiplex PCR, and TCRdb's table has in-frame clones only and misses some. The table lists 2 million to 2.5 million clones, 80% to 95% of them singletons, with 0.39% in the top ten. The source material was naive CD4+ T cells from PBMCs. The sample's subset: CD45RA+ positively selected. Every receptor here comes from a man between 18 and 35 years old in good health. Some clones in this sample may be carry-over from other donors' samples.

This chain joins TRBV4-1 and TRBJ1-1, with 8 bases matching TRBD1. The CDR3 length is 14 residues. Looked up from germline, CDR1 is MGHRA and CDR2 is YSYEKL. V lost 0 bases and J lost 7; bases outside the gene matches: 4. This chain's CDR3 is CASSQDHGTGEAFF. The CDR3 coding sequence is TGCGCCAGCAGCCAAGATCACGGGACAGGTGAAGCTTTCTTT.

The CDR3 nucleotides read TGTGCCAGCAGCTCCGCGGGGTCGGCGGCAGATACGCAGTATTTT. Its protein product is CASSSAGSAADTQYF. The chain combines TRBV9 with TRBJ2-3; weak D call: TRBD2 (6 bases). This CDR3 comprises 15 residues. Germline CDR1 and CDR2: SGDLS and YYNGEE. The V gene lost 4 bases and the J gene lost 4 bases, with 16 bases spanning the gap.

This chain joins TRBV9 and TRBJ2-7; 10 positions match TRBD2. The CDR3 is 16 amino acids. Germline values: CDR1 SGDLS, CDR2 YYNGEE. The V segment lost 4 bases and the J segment 5 bases; nucleotides outside the gene matches: 12. CDR3 region: CASSPGLAEFRHEQYF. DNA of the CDR3: TGTGCCAGCAGCCCCGGACTAGCGGAATTTCGCCACGAGCAGTACTTC.

V and J are TRBV13 and TRBJ2-3; the match to TRBD1 covers 8 bases. The CDR3 length is 14 residues. V shed 3 bases and J 4 bases; nucleotides not matched to a gene: 3. Germline CDR1 and CDR2: PRHDT and FYEKMQ (reference sequence). CDR3 nucleotides: TGTGCCAGCAGCTTCCGACAGGGGTCAGATACGCAGTATTTT. The encoded protein is CASSFRQGSDTQYF.

The rearrangement links TRBV23-1 to TRBJ1-2, with unresolved D. TRBV23-1 is assigned to the ORF class and has an uncertain function. The V end lost 10 bases, the J end lost 6 bases, and 24 bases lay between the germline ends. The CDR3 contains 15 residues. The CDR3 spells CATVYPLKVEDGYTF. In nucleotides, the CDR3 is TGCGCCACCGTATACCCCTTGAAGGTCGAGGATGGCTACACCTTC.

Details on this clone: Other DNA sequences in this specimen translate into the identical CDR3. CDR3 in amino acids: CASSPSLTYEQYF. The CDR3 bases are TGTGCCAGCTCACCGAGCTTAACCTACGAGCAGTACTTC. The rearrangement uses TRBV18 and TRBJ2-7; D not certain. The CDR3 has 13 residues. The ends were cut back, 3 bases at V and 2 bases at J, with 8 bases in the middle. Germline V gene lookup returns CDR1 KGHSH and CDR2 LQKENI. Based on the CDR3 plus reference TRBV18 and TRBJ2-7, the full variable domain is NAGVMQNPRHLVRRRGQEARLRCSPMKGHSHVYWYRQLPEEGLKFMVYLQKENIIDESGMPKERFSAEFPKEGPSILRIQQVVRGDSAAYFCASSPSLTYEQYFGPGTRLTVT.

The rearrangement links TRBV11-2 to TRBJ2-7; tentatively, D is TRBD2 (5 bases). Looked up from germline, CDR1 is SGHAT and CDR2 is FQNNGV. The CDR3 loop spans 16 amino acids. V gave up 2 bases and J gave up 4 bases, with 18 bases separating them. Here the CDR3 DNA reads TGTGCCAGCAGCTTACTTGAGGGCATCTCCCCTTACGAGCAGTACTTC. Encoded protein: CASSLLEGISPYEQYF.

The chain is built from TRBV30 and TRBJ1-1; D is uncertain. The CDR3 consists of 13 residues. V lost 3 bases and J 2 bases, leaving 10 bases between the germline ends. Looked up from germline, CDR1 is GTSNPN and CDR2 is SVGIG (reference sequence). CDR3 region: CAWSQELNTEAFF. CDR3 sequence (DNA): TGTGCCTGGAGCCAGGAGTTAAACACTGAAGCTTTCTTT.

Regarding this clone: Distinct nucleotide sequences in the sample also encode this CDR3. This chain connects TRBV28 to TRBJ1-2; D unclear. Germline V gives CDR1 MDHEN, CDR2 SYDVKM. The germline V and J ends were trimmed by 3 bases and 8 bases, with 10 bases remaining between them. The CDR3 consists of 12 residues. CDR3 loop: CASSLPRGGYTF. For the CDR3, the DNA is TGTGCCAGCAGTTTGCCCAGAGGGGGCTACACCTTC.

This clone was observed a single time. J is TRBJ1-2 and V is TRBV6-6; 7 positions agree with TRBD1. This CDR3 has 15 residues. V gave up 5 bases and J gave up 4 bases; unmatched junction bases: 10. Germline values: CDR1 MNHNY, CDR2 SVGAGI (reference sequence). The CDR3: CASSPSTGRSYGYTF. Written as DNA, the CDR3 is TGTGCCAGCAGTCCTTCGACAGGGAGGAGCTATGGCTACACCTTC.

This clone appeared a single time. The V and J genes are TRBV28 and TRBJ2-7, with D perhaps matching TRBD1 or TRBD2 (5 bases each). CDR1 and CDR2 (germline): MDHEN, SYDVKM. V was pared by 5 bases and J by 4 bases, with 21 bases between. This CDR3 comprises 16 residues. The CDR3 loop is CASSVLGPTDEYEQYF. CDR3 bases: TGTGCCAGCAGTGTGTTGGGACCGACAGATGAGTACGAGCAGTACTTC.

V gene TRBV5-1 combines with J gene TRBJ2-3, with 10 positions matching TRBD2. The trim removed 0 bases at V and 2 bases at J, leaving 6 bases unmatched. The CDR3 spans 17 residues. Looked up from germline, CDR1 is SGHRS and CDR2 is YFSETQ. The chain's CDR3 is CASSLAGLAGATDTQYF. CDR3 bases: TGCGCCAGCAGCTTGGCCGGCCTAGCGGGGGCCACAGATACGCAGTATTTT.

CDR3 sequence (DNA): TGTGCCAGCAGCTTAAATGGGGCCTACGAGCAGTACTTC. Protein product: CASSLNGAYEQYF. This chain connects TRBV7-3 to TRBJ2-7; D is unclear. The V and J ends lost 1 base and 2 bases respectively, with 6 bases between them. The CDR3 is made up of 13 amino acids. From germline, CDR1 is SGHTA and CDR2 FQGTGA. Full variable domain (missing parts from reference TRBV7-3 and TRBJ2-7): GAGVSQTPSNKVTEKGKYVELRCDPISGHTALYWYRQSLGQGPEFLIYFQGTGAADDSGLPNDRFFAVRPEGSVSTLKIQRTERGDSAVYLCASSLNGAYEQYFGPGTRLTVT.

This rearrangement joins TRBV15 to TRBJ2-7; the D gene is possibly TRBD2 (6 bases). V was clipped by 0 bases and J by 2 bases, with 14 bases between them. Looked up from germline, CDR1 is LNHNV and CDR2 is YYDKDF (reference sequence). The CDR3 sequence is 16 residues long. CDR3 DNA: TGTGCCACCAGCAGAGATAGTGGGAGGACCACCTACGAGCAGTACTTC. Protein: CATSRDSGRTTYEQYF.

The chain has TRBV5-1 and TRBJ1-2; maybe TRBD1 (5 bases). Germline V gene lookup returns CDR1 SGHRS and CDR2 YFSETQ. The V and J ends lost 4 bases and 10 bases respectively, with 17 bases between them. The CDR3 extends over 13 amino acids. The CDR3 here is CASSPLERGDYTF. In nucleotides, the CDR3 is TGCGCCAGCAGCCCTTTAGAGAGGGGAGACTACACCTTC. Using reference TRBV5-1 and TRBJ1-2 for the parts outside the CDR3, the full variable domain is KAGVTQTPRYLIKTRGQQVTLSCSPISGHRSVSWYQQTPGQGLQFLFEYFSETQRNKGNFPGRFSGRQFSNSRSEMNVSTLELGDSALYLCASSPLERGDYTFGSGTRLTVV.